This T cell receptor (beta chain) was captured in a study of naive and memory T cell subsets. Study results and limitations: TCR transcript changes with activation or differentiation may affect this RNA method.

A UMI-containing oligonucleotide was joined by 3' ligation to the TCR cDNA template. Whole blood, 2 to 2.5 ml, came from adult healthy volunteers. The SP2 primer and nested alpha and beta constant region primers amplified ligated cDNA in four rounds. TCRdb passed the 5' RACE reads through MiXCR, listing each CDR3 protein once. The table has around 56,000 distinct CDR3 sequences, over 6% seen once. With regard to this clonotype: Its antigen is undetermined.

The TCR was taken from a female donor in good health.

The CDR3 reads CASSLRTVRSNQPQHF. The CDR3 nucleotides read TGTGCCAGCAGTCTCCGGACAGTCAGAAGCAATCAGCCCCAGCATTTT. This chain joins TRBV12-3 or TRBV12-4 and TRBJ1-5, with D possibly being TRBD1 (6 bases). The CDR3 has 16 residues. V was pared by 5 bases and J by 1 base, with 15 bases between.